This T cell receptor beta chain appears in the sequencing data of a study of blood T cell repertoires in COVID-19. Assay used: immunoSEQ multiplex PCR; TCRdb lists only in-frame clones, some missing. Of roughly 170,000 clones listed, approximately 74% are singletons. Comment on this clone: Distinct nucleotide sequences in the sample also encode this CDR3.

The germline CDR1 and CDR2 sequences are MDHEN and SYDVKM. Trimming left V 5 bases short and J 5 bases short, with 12 bases between. This CDR3 has 13 residues. This TCR came from a woman of 80 years or more with acute or convalescent COVID-19. The chain combines TRBV28 with TRBJ1-2; D unresolved. Input material: peripheral blood. CDR3 coding DNA: TGTGCCAGCAGTCCCCCAGGCCCGTATGGCTACACCTTC. The encoded protein is CASSPPGPYGYTF.